These 5 T cell receptor beta chains share one sample of origin, sequenced in a study of blood T cell repertoires in COVID-19. Sequencing was performed with immunoSEQ multiplex PCR; in TCRdb, only in-frame clones are kept and a portion is missing. The table shows roughly 440,000 clones, with approximately 90% occurring only once. The sequenced sample was peripheral blood. These receptors were collected from a woman in her fifties or sixties with COVID-19, enrolled during active disease.

This clone has more than one count but fewer than ten. This sequence joins TRBV11-1 and TRBJ1-1; D is undetermined. This CDR3 is 13 amino acids long. The ends were cut back, 1 base at V and 10 bases at J, with 13 bases in the middle. Germline CDR1 and CDR2: SGHAT and FQDESV (reference sequence). CDR3 in DNA: TGTGCCAGCAGCTTAGAGGAGGGAATCCCAGCTTTCTTT. Its protein is CASSLEEGIPAFF.

The chain is built from TRBV5-1 and TRBJ1-1; D uncertain. CDR3 size: 14 residues. The V and J ends lost 4 bases and 5 bases respectively, with 15 bases between them. Germline V lookup: CDR1 SGHRS, CDR2 YFSETQ. CDR3 coding DNA: TGCGCCAGCAGCCCCCCCTTCAAAGAGACTGAAGCTTTCTTT. Translated: CASSPPFKETEAFF.

J is TRBJ1-1 and V is TRBV6-5, with TRBD1 matching 7 bases. This CDR3 is built from 13 residues. With V trimmed by 0 bases and J by 7 bases, 2 bases remained unmatched. Germline CDR1 MNHEY, CDR2 SVGAGI. In DNA form, the CDR3 reads TGTGCCAGCAGTTACTCCGGGACAGATGAAGCTTTCTTT. Encoded protein: CASSYSGTDEAFF.

This chain connects TRBV11-2 to TRBJ2-3; D uncertain. V lost 1 base, J lost 0 bases, and 8 bases lay in between. This CDR3 is built from 15 residues. Germline V lookup: CDR1 SGHAT, CDR2 FQNNGV. The CDR3 spells CASSLGFTSTDTQYF. The CDR3 region has the DNA TGTGCCAGCAGCTTAGGTTTCACTAGCACAGATACGCAGTATTTT.

The rearrangement joins TRBV12-3 or TRBV12-4 to TRBJ2-7; D is unclear. The CDR3 totals 10 residues. V dropped 4 bases and J dropped 7 bases, with 5 bases sitting between them. Here the CDR3 DNA reads TGTGCCAGCAGTTGGAGAGAGCAGTACTTC. Translating gives CASSWREQYF.